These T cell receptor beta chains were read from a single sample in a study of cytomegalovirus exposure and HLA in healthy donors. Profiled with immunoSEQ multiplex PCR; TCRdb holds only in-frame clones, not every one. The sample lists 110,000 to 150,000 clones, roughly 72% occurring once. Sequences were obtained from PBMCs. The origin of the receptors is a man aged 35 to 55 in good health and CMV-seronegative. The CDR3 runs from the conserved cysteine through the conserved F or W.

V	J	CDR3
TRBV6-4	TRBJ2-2	CASSQTSPGELFF
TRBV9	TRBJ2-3	CASSERTSGIGQQYF
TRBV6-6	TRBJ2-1	CASSYSASGSRNEQFF
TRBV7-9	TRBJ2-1	CASSPGGFEQFF
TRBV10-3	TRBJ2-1	CAITTTSTNEQFF
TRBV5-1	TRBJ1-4	CASSRLGQGSEKLFF
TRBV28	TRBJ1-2	CASSSYDRGGYGYTF
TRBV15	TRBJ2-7	CATSREPGGQYLRGPNEQYF
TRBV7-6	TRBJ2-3	CASSLAGPPTDTQYF
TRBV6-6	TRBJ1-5	CASSYTEQGQPQHF
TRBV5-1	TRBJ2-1	CASSLGQGFNEQFF
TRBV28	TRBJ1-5	CASSLPGTGGGQPQHF
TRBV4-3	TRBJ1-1	CASSPDRGAKAFF
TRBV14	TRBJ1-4	CASSPGLGGVNEKLFF
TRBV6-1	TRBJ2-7	CASSVRYEQYF
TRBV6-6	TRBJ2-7	CASSYGTGTYEQYF
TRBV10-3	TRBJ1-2	CAISEGDRVEGYTF
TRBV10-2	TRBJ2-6	CASRIGSPSGANVLTF
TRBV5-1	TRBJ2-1	CASSLRSGRFDEQFF
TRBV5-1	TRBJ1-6	CASSPLTRGYDSPLHF
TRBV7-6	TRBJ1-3	CASSLAGTVGNTIYF
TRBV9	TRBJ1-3	CASSAGSPSGNTIYF
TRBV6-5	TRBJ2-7	CASSYSSGQPYEQYF
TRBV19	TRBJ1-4	CARNRIGVRGYSLNEKLFF
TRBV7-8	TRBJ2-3	CASSLLWRGGTDTQYF
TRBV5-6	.	CASSVNYEQYF